A selection of T cell receptor beta chains follows, all from one sample in a study of cytomegalovirus exposure and HLA in healthy donors. Assay: immunoSEQ multiplex PCR; the TCRdb copy retains only in-frame clones and omits some. The sample lists 90,000 to 110,000 clones, approximately 82% occurring once. Sequencing was done on a sample of PBMCs. Receptors were obtained from a man aged 35 to 55 in good health and CMV-seropositive. CDR3s include the opening cysteine and the closing phenylalanine or tryptophan. A D gene is named only where the DNA matches it firmly. Expanded clones are given a class, and other clones once, few, many or no size at all.

clone_size: NA
d_call: TRBD1
j_call: TRBJ1-2
v_call: TRBV4-3
cdr3_aa: CASSRTGSEGYTF
cdr3_nt: TGCGCCAGCAGCCGGACAGGGTCGGAGGGCTACACCTTC

clone_size: NA
d_call: TRBD1
j_call: TRBJ2-1
v_call: TRBV7-8
cdr3_aa: CASSPGTGLKHNEQFF
cdr3_nt: TGTGCCAGCAGCCCCGGGACAGGCCTGAAACACAATGAGCAGTTCTTC

clone_size: NA
d_call: TRBD2
j_call: TRBJ2-1
v_call: TRBV25-1
cdr3_aa: CASSGWGGTENSYNEQFF
cdr3_nt: TGTGCCAGCAGTGGATGGGGGGGGACTGAAAACTCCTACAATGAGCAGTTCTTC

clone_size: NA
d_call: NA
j_call: TRBJ2-7
v_call: TRBV11-3
cdr3_aa: CASSLDSKGLAYEQYF
cdr3_nt: TGTGCCAGCAGCTTAGATTCGAAGGGGTTGGCCTACGAGCAGTACTTC

clone_size: few
d_call: TRBD1
j_call: TRBJ2-5
v_call: TRBV13
cdr3_aa: CASSPRQGTQYF
cdr3_nt: TGTGCCAGCAGCCCCCGACAGGGGACCCAGTACTTC

clone_size: once
d_call: NA
j_call: TRBJ1-5
v_call: TRBV28
cdr3_aa: CASSLGADSNQPQHF
cdr3_nt: TGTGCCAGCAGTTTAGGGGCAGATAGCAATCAGCCCCAGCATTTT

clone_size: NA
d_call: NA
j_call: TRBJ1-4
v_call: TRBV7-3
cdr3_aa: CASSLRQANEKLFF
cdr3_nt: TGTGCCAGCAGCTTGAGACAGGCTAATGAAAAACTGTTTTTT

clone_size: NA
d_call: TRBD2
j_call: TRBJ2-5
v_call: TRBV6-5
cdr3_aa: CASSYGTSGETQYF
cdr3_nt: TGTGCCAGCAGTTACGGGACTAGCGGAGAGACCCAGTACTTC

clone_size: once
d_call: TRBD2
j_call: TRBJ2-7
v_call: TRBV19
cdr3_aa: CASRPSGTGEQYF
cdr3_nt: TGTGCCAGTAGACCTAGCGGCACGGGCGAGCAGTACTTC

clone_size: NA
d_call: TRBD2
j_call: TRBJ2-1
v_call: TRBV9
cdr3_aa: CASSTISAGSYNEQFF
cdr3_nt: TGTGCCAGCAGCACCATCTCAGCGGGATCCTACAATGAGCAGTTCTTC

clone_size: NA
d_call: NA
j_call: TRBJ1-1
v_call: TRBV11-3
cdr3_aa: CASSLGEGRAFF
cdr3_nt: TGTGCCAGCAGCTTAGGGGAGGGCCGGGCTTTCTTT

clone_size: once
d_call: NA
j_call: TRBJ2-5
v_call: TRBV5-6
cdr3_aa: CASSQPGRQETQYF
cdr3_nt: TGTGCCAGCAGCCAACCAGGGCGGCAAGAGACCCAGTACTTC

clone_size: few
d_call: TRBD1
j_call: TRBJ1-1
v_call: TRBV11-2
cdr3_aa: CASSRNRGTEAFF
cdr3_nt: TGTGCCAGCAGTCGTAACAGGGGGACTGAAGCTTTCTTT

clone_size: NA
d_call: TRBD2
j_call: TRBJ2-1
v_call: TRBV4-3
cdr3_aa: CASSQDAAGDNEQFF
cdr3_nt: TGCGCCAGCAGCCAAGATGCCGCGGGGGACAATGAGCAGTTCTTC

clone_size: NA
d_call: NA
j_call: TRBJ2-6
v_call: TRBV5-8
cdr3_aa: CASSLGSSGANGLTF
cdr3_nt: TGTGCCAGCAGCTTGGGAAGCTCTGGGGCCAACGGCCTGACTTTC

clone_size: NA
d_call: NA
j_call: TRBJ1-5
v_call: TRBV6-6
cdr3_aa: CASSYSGGNQPQHF
cdr3_nt: TGTGCCAGCAGTTACTCGGGAGGGAATCAGCCCCAGCATTTT

clone_size: NA
d_call: NA
j_call: TRBJ2-7
v_call: TRBV10-3
cdr3_aa: CAIRLGHSQQGEQYF
cdr3_nt: TGTGCCATCAGATTAGGTCACTCCCAACAGGGCGAGCAGTACTTC

clone_size: NA
d_call: TRBD1
j_call: TRBJ1-2
v_call: TRBV28
cdr3_aa: CASRTGGNYGYTF
cdr3_nt: TGTGCCAGCAGGACAGGGGGAAACTATGGCTACACCTTC

clone_size: NA
d_call: NA
j_call: TRBJ2-6
v_call: TRBV18
cdr3_aa: CASSPDGVGTSGANVLTF
cdr3_nt: TGTGCCAGCTCACCAGACGGGGTAGGGACTTCGGGGGCCAACGTCCTGACTTTC

clone_size: NA
d_call: TRBD1
j_call: TRBJ2-7
v_call: TRBV5-4
cdr3_aa: CASSPPGGQGAYEQYF
cdr3_nt: TGTGCCAGCAGCCCCCCCGGGGGACAGGGGGCGTATGAGCAGTACTTC

clone_size: NA
d_call: TRBD1
j_call: TRBJ1-1
v_call: TRBV28
cdr3_aa: CASSFYGTGNTEAFF
cdr3_nt: TGTGCCAGCAGTTTCTACGGGACAGGGAACACTGAAGCTTTCTTT

clone_size: NA
d_call: TRBD1
j_call: TRBJ2-7
v_call: TRBV30
cdr3_aa: CAWRRDSQTYEQYF
cdr3_nt: TGTGCCTGGAGAAGGGACAGCCAAACCTACGAGCAGTACTTC

clone_size: NA
d_call: TRBD1
j_call: TRBJ2-3
v_call: TRBV12-5
cdr3_aa: CASGLGQGGTDTQYF
cdr3_nt: TGTGCTAGTGGTTTGGGACAGGGGGGAACAGATACGCAGTATTTT

clone_size: NA
d_call: NA
j_call: TRBJ2-3
v_call: TRBV19
cdr3_aa: CASSPPGLRSADTQYF
cdr3_nt: TGTGCCAGTAGTCCGCCAGGGTTACGTTCCGCAGATACGCAGTATTTT

clone_size: NA
d_call: TRBD1
j_call: TRBJ1-1
v_call: TRBV27
cdr3_aa: CASILKTGVGFGAFF
cdr3_nt: TGTGCCAGCATTCTTAAGACAGGGGTTGGGTTCGGTGCTTTCTTT

clone_size: once
d_call: TRBD2
j_call: TRBJ2-7
v_call: TRBV11-3
cdr3_aa: CASSLDGYGLTSGDYEQYF
cdr3_nt: TGTGCCAGCAGCTTAGATGGTTATGGTCTGACTAGCGGAGATTACGAGCAGTACTTC

clone_size: NA
d_call: NA
j_call: TRBJ1-4
v_call: TRBV30
cdr3_aa: CAAGGGGEKLFF
cdr3_nt: TGTGCCGCGGGGGGAGGGGGTGAAAAACTGTTTTTT

clone_size: NA
d_call: TRBD1
j_call: TRBJ2-1
v_call: TRBV5-1
cdr3_aa: CASSLRDRKLSSYNEQFF
cdr3_nt: TGCGCCAGCAGCCTTCGGGACAGGAAATTAAGCTCCTACAATGAGCAGTTCTTC

clone_size: NA
d_call: TRBD2
j_call: TRBJ2-1
v_call: TRBV29-1
cdr3_aa: CSVEDVSSGRHNEQFF
cdr3_nt: TGCAGCGTTGAAGACGTTTCTAGCGGGAGACACAATGAGCAGTTCTTC

clone_size: few
d_call: NA
j_call: TRBJ1-3
v_call: TRBV10-1
cdr3_aa: CASSEGFDGGTIYF
cdr3_nt: TGCGCCAGCAGTGAGGGATTTGACGGCGGCACCATATATTTT

clone_size: NA
d_call: NA
j_call: TRBJ2-1
v_call: TRBV7-9
cdr3_aa: CASSLVSGSFHNEQFF
cdr3_nt: TGTGCCAGCAGCTTAGTTTCTGGCTCCTTCCACAATGAGCAGTTCTTC

clone_size: NA
d_call: NA
j_call: TRBJ2-3
v_call: TRBV10-3
cdr3_aa: CAISLFSGGTPETDTQYF
cdr3_nt: TGTGCCATCAGTTTATTTAGTGGCGGGACCCCGGAGACAGATACGCAGTATTTT

clone_size: once
d_call: NA
j_call: TRBJ1-2
v_call: TRBV28
cdr3_aa: CASCGGGYGYTF
cdr3_nt: TGTGCCAGCTGCGGGGGCGGGTATGGCTACACCTTC

clone_size: once
d_call: NA
j_call: TRBJ1-4
v_call: TRBV19
cdr3_aa: CASSMGGLGEKLFF
cdr3_nt: TGTGCCAGTAGTATGGGAGGGCTAGGGGAAAAACTGTTTTTT

clone_size: NA
d_call: NA
j_call: TRBJ1-1
v_call: TRBV28
cdr3_aa: CASSSAGWQRNTEAFF
cdr3_nt: TGTGCCAGCAGTTCCGCAGGGTGGCAGCGGAACACTGAAGCTTTCTTT

clone_size: NA
d_call: TRBD2
j_call: TRBJ2-1
v_call: TRBV28
cdr3_aa: CASIPVSGGSGSYNEQFF
cdr3_nt: TGTGCCAGCATTCCAGTCTCGGGGGGGAGTGGCTCCTACAATGAGCAGTTCTTC

clone_size: NA
d_call: TRBD1
j_call: TRBJ1-3
v_call: TRBV18
cdr3_aa: CASLTSDRPDTIYF
cdr3_nt: TGTGCCAGCTTAACCTCGGACAGGCCGGACACCATATATTTT

clone_size: NA
d_call: TRBD2
j_call: TRBJ2-2
v_call: TRBV9
cdr3_aa: CASSTRTSGISGELFF
cdr3_nt: TGTGCCAGCAGCACCCGGACTAGCGGGATCTCCGGGGAGCTGTTTTTT

clone_size: NA
d_call: NA
j_call: TRBJ2-1
v_call: TRBV7-6
cdr3_aa: CASSTRLAYNEQFF
cdr3_nt: TGTGCCAGCAGCACGCGACTAGCCTACAATGAGCAGTTCTTC

clone_size: once
d_call: TRBD2
j_call: TRBJ2-3
v_call: TRBV28
cdr3_aa: CASRDTSGVLTDTQYF
cdr3_nt: TGTGCCAGCAGGGATACTAGCGGGGTCTTGACAGATACGCAGTATTTT

clone_size: NA
d_call: TRBD2
j_call: TRBJ2-5
v_call: TRBV18
cdr3_aa: CASSPGGAQETQYF
cdr3_nt: TGTGCCAGCTCACCCGGGGGGGCCCAAGAGACCCAGTACTTC

clone_size: NA
d_call: TRBD1
j_call: TRBJ2-3
v_call: TRBV29-1
cdr3_aa: CSVEDHYRGPDTQYF
cdr3_nt: TGCAGCGTTGAAGATCACTACAGGGGACCAGATACGCAGTATTTT

clone_size: NA
d_call: TRBD1
j_call: TRBJ2-5
v_call: TRBV19
cdr3_aa: CASSIVGTAQETQYF
cdr3_nt: TGTGCCAGTAGTATCGTCGGGACAGCCCAAGAGACCCAGTACTTC

clone_size: NA
d_call: NA
j_call: TRBJ2-3
v_call: TRBV4-3
cdr3_aa: CASSPSGTDTQYF
cdr3_nt: TGCGCCAGCAGCCCCTCCGGGACAGATACGCAGTATTTT

clone_size: NA
d_call: NA
j_call: TRBJ1-1
v_call: TRBV7-2
cdr3_aa: CASSSQGYTEAFF
cdr3_nt: TGTGCCAGCAGCTCCCAGGGGTACACTGAAGCTTTCTTT

clone_size: once
d_call: TRBD2
j_call: TRBJ2-3
v_call: TRBV7-2
cdr3_aa: CASSSRLAGGPTDTQYF
cdr3_nt: TGTGCCAGCAGCTCAAGACTAGCGGGGGGGCCTACAGATACGCAGTATTTT

clone_size: NA
d_call: TRBD1
j_call: TRBJ2-2
v_call: TRBV7-7
cdr3_aa: CASSLSGTGMTGELFF
cdr3_nt: TGTGCTAGCAGCCTATCCGGGACAGGAATGACCGGGGAGCTGTTTTTT

clone_size: NA
d_call: TRBD2
j_call: TRBJ2-7
v_call: TRBV6-5
cdr3_aa: CASSPGLPYEQYF
cdr3_nt: TGTGCCAGCAGCCCGGGACTACCCTACGAGCAGTACTTC

clone_size: few
d_call: NA
j_call: TRBJ1-4
v_call: TRBV7-2
cdr3_aa: CASSPKAGNEKLFF
cdr3_nt: TGTGCCAGCAGCCCAAAGGCGGGTAATGAAAAACTGTTTTTT

clone_size: few
d_call: TRBD1
j_call: TRBJ1-1
v_call: TRBV29-1
cdr3_aa: CSVEMTGGTEAFF
cdr3_nt: TGCAGCGTTGAAATGACAGGGGGCACTGAAGCTTTCTTT

clone_size: few
d_call: TRBD1
j_call: TRBJ1-1
v_call: TRBV28
cdr3_aa: CASSFGQGSNSMNTEAFF
cdr3_nt: TGTGCCAGCAGTTTTGGACAGGGCAGTAACTCAATGAACACTGAAGCTTTCTTT

clone_size: NA
d_call: TRBD2
j_call: TRBJ2-2
v_call: TRBV7-8
cdr3_aa: CASSLVPSGSRVTGELFF
cdr3_nt: TGTGCCAGCAGCTTAGTGCCTAGCGGGAGTCGGGTCACCGGGGAGCTGTTTTTT

clone_size: NA
d_call: NA
j_call: TRBJ2-3
v_call: TRBV5-6
cdr3_aa: CASSSSLDTDTQYF
cdr3_nt: TGTGCCAGCAGCTCGTCACTAGACACAGATACGCAGTATTTT

clone_size: few
d_call: NA
j_call: TRBJ1-1
v_call: TRBV28
cdr3_aa: CASSFSWTGRGNTEAFF
cdr3_nt: TGTGCCAGCAGTTTCTCCTGGACCGGACGGGGGAACACTGAAGCTTTCTTT

clone_size: NA
d_call: TRBD2
j_call: TRBJ2-3
v_call: TRBV11-3
cdr3_aa: CASSWRGTISGADTQYF
cdr3_nt: TGTGCCAGCAGCTGGAGAGGGACTATAAGTGGCGCAGATACGCAGTATTTT

clone_size: NA
d_call: TRBD2
j_call: TRBJ2-5
v_call: TRBV29-1
cdr3_aa: CSVSRGLARGTQYF
cdr3_nt: TGCAGCGTTTCCCGCGGACTAGCGAGGGGGACCCAGTACTTC

clone_size: once
d_call: NA
j_call: TRBJ2-5
v_call: TRBV7-2
cdr3_aa: CASSLLGAETQYF
cdr3_nt: TGTGCCAGCAGCTTACTTGGGGCAGAGACCCAGTACTTC